This passage covers 2 T cell receptor beta chains from one sample sequenced in a study of blood T cell repertoires in COVID-19. Sequencing was performed with immunoSEQ multiplex PCR; in TCRdb, only in-frame clones are kept and a portion is missing. The data show about 200,000 clones, around 75% seen once. Sequenced sample: peripheral blood. The receptors stem from a human donor in a cohort sampled during active COVID-19.

This chain uses TRBV6-4 with TRBJ2-5; D unclear. Germline CDR1 and CDR2: MRHNA and SNTAGT. V was trimmed by 0 bases and J by 4 bases, leaving 12 bases between them. The CDR3 length is 15 residues. CDR3 coding DNA: TGTGCCAGCAGTGACTCGACTGTGGTCGTAGAGACCCAGTACTTC. Translating gives CASSDSTVVVETQYF.

This clone was counted between two and nine times. V gene TRBV4-2 combines with J gene TRBJ2-2; TRBD1 matches at 8 bases. The length of the CDR3 is 17 residues. J was trimmed by 2 bases and V by 4 bases; bases with no gene match: 9. Germline CDR1 reads LGHNA; CDR2 reads YNFKEQ. CDR3 sequence (DNA): TGTGCCAGCAGCCTACCCCAGGGGGCGCCCAACACCGGGGAGCTGTTTTTT. It is translated as CASSLPQGAPNTGELFF.